What follows is one T cell receptor (beta chain) and its context. The antigen is unknown. These data originate in a study of T cells in localized non-small cell lung cancer. Findings and caveats of the study: Detection in adjacent lung was observed for a median around 50 of the top 100 tumor clones. There was an association of higher blood T cell density with longer overall survival. Uninvolved adjacent lung had more T cell clonality than any other tissue, topping tumor. Owing to sequencing of a solitary tumor region, heterogeneity cannot be discounted.

Trimming took off 0 bases at V and 0 bases at J, with 8 bases between the two ends. There are 15 residues in the CDR3. In germline, CDR1 is SGHAT, CDR2 FQNNGV. TCRdb's table, derived via immunoSEQ multiplex PCR, lists solely in-frame clones and lacks some. This repertoire shows about 20,000 clones, around nine tenths found once; its top ten account for under 25%. The V gene is TRBV11-2, the J gene TRBJ2-5; tentative D call: TRBD2 (5 bases). This TCR was recovered from a man aged 40 to 69 with stage II squamous cell lung carcinoma. Source: PBMCs, taken before any cancer treatment. CDR3 coding DNA: TGTGCCAGCAGCTTAGAGCTAGCCCACCAAGAGACCCAGTACTTC. It codes for CASSLELAHQETQYF.